The subject of this entry is one T cell receptor (beta chain). The entry originates in a study of shared clonotypes between healthy human individuals. Germline assignment: CDR1 LGHNA and CDR2 YSLEER. With 0 bases removed from V and 5 bases from J, the gap between germline ends came to 16 bases. This CDR3 contains 16 residues. Measured with immunoSEQ multiplex PCR; TCRdb has only the in-frame clones, and not every one. The table lists about 480,000 clones, 79% of them singletons, with approximately 13% in the top ten. The V call is TRBV4-3, the J call TRBJ2-5; weak D call: TRBD2 (5 bases). The sequencing sample was made of PBMCs. This sequence originates from a woman aged 40 to 50 in good health. Some clones in this sample may be carry-over from other donors' samples. The CDR3 sequence: CASSQDAGISWETQYF. For the CDR3, the DNA is TGCGCCAGCAGCCAAGACGCCGGGATTTCATGGGAGACCCAGTACTTC.